This is a list of T cell receptor beta chains from one sample in a study of T cell responses to AZD1222 COVID-19 vaccine. Generated by immunoSEQ multiplex PCR, the TCRdb table keeps only in-frame clones and is missing some. This sample carries about 180,000 clones, almost 90% of them seen once, and the ten largest clones take roughly 0.49%. Here the sequenced sample was peripheral blood, taken on day 0 of AZD1222 vaccination. The origin of the receptors is an adult in good health. CDR3s include the opening cysteine and the closing phenylalanine or tryptophan. The order of the fields is V gene, J gene, clone size, D gene, CDR3 DNA, CDR3 protein. A D gene is named only where the DNA matches it firmly. Only some rows state a clone size, as once, few, many or a class for expanded clones.

v_gene: TRBV7-2; j_gene: TRBJ2-7; abundance: NA; d_gene: TRBD2; CDR3nt: TGTGCCAGCAGCTTAGCCCTAGCGGGGAACTCCTACGAGCAGTACTTC; CDR3aa: CASSLALAGNSYEQYF
v_gene: TRBV25-1; j_gene: TRBJ2-2; abundance: NA; d_gene: NA; CDR3nt: TGTGCCAGCAGTGAATCTCGGAAGGTGGAGCACACCGGGGAGCTGTTTTTT; CDR3aa: CASSESRKVEHTGELFF
v_gene: TRBV4-1; j_gene: TRBJ2-7; abundance: NA; d_gene: NA; CDR3nt: TGCGCCAGCAGCCAAGTGGGATCCTCCTACGAGCAGTACTTC; CDR3aa: CASSQVGSSYEQYF
v_gene: TRBV2; j_gene: TRBJ1-1; abundance: NA; d_gene: NA; CDR3nt: TGTGCCAGCAGTGTTGACAGCTACACTGAAGCTTTCTTT; CDR3aa: CASSVDSYTEAFF
v_gene: TRBV2; j_gene: TRBJ2-1; abundance: NA; d_gene: TRBD2; CDR3nt: TGTGCCAGCAGCCTCGCGGGGGATCTCAATGAGCAGTTCTTC; CDR3aa: CASSLAGDLNEQFF
v_gene: TRBV6-4; j_gene: TRBJ1-1; abundance: NA; d_gene: TRBD1; CDR3nt: TGTGCCAGCAGTGACTGGGACAGGGTCGTAACTGAAGCTTTCTTT; CDR3aa: CASSDWDRVVTEAFF
v_gene: TRBV27; j_gene: TRBJ1-2; abundance: NA; d_gene: NA; CDR3nt: TGTGCCAGCAGTCAGGGGCCGGAGGGCTACACCTTC; CDR3aa: CASSQGPEGYTF
v_gene: TRBV7-8; j_gene: TRBJ1-2; abundance: NA; d_gene: NA; CDR3nt: TGTGCCAGCAGTTTTACTGACAGTAACTATGGCTACACCTTC; CDR3aa: CASSFTDSNYGYTF
v_gene: TRBV28; j_gene: TRBJ2-7; abundance: NA; d_gene: NA; CDR3nt: TGTGCCAGCAGTTTCCCCCACGCCGAAAGGGTGTACGAGCAGTACTTC; CDR3aa: CASSFPHAERVYEQYF
v_gene: TRBV4-2; j_gene: TRBJ2-3; abundance: NA; d_gene: TRBD2; CDR3nt: TGTGCCAGCAGTCGAGCGGGGGTGGGCACAGATACGCAGTATTTT; CDR3aa: CASSRAGVGTDTQYF
v_gene: TRBV5-1; j_gene: TRBJ2-2; abundance: NA; d_gene: NA; CDR3nt: TGCGCCAGCAGCTTGGATAGTACGGTTGCCGGGGAGCTGTTTTTT; CDR3aa: CASSLDSTVAGELFF
v_gene: TRBV29-1; j_gene: TRBJ1-5; abundance: once; d_gene: NA; CDR3nt: TGCAGCGTTGGGGGGGACATCATTGCGGTGAGTAACAATCAGCCCCAGCATTTT; CDR3aa: CSVGGDIIAVSNNQPQHF
v_gene: TRBV7-2; j_gene: TRBJ1-1; abundance: few; d_gene: TRBD1; CDR3nt: TGTGCCAGCAGCTTAGCAGGGCAGGGGGCGCTGAAAGCTTTCTTT; CDR3aa: CASSLAGQGALKAFF
v_gene: TRBV7-2; j_gene: TRBJ1-1; abundance: NA; d_gene: NA; CDR3nt: TGTGCCAGCAGCCCCGCGCGGGGGGGCGCGGGAACTGAAGCTTTCTTT; CDR3aa: CASSPARGGAGTEAFF
v_gene: TRBV30; j_gene: TRBJ1-4; abundance: NA; d_gene: NA; CDR3nt: TGTGCCTGGAGTGTCGGGGGGGGCAAGGAAAAACTGTTTTTT; CDR3aa: CAWSVGGGKEKLFF
v_gene: TRBV6-5; j_gene: TRBJ1-2; abundance: NA; d_gene: NA; CDR3nt: TGTGCCATTCAACCCCTTCCTATCTATGGCTACACCTTC; CDR3aa: CAIQPLPIYGYTF
v_gene: TRBV15; j_gene: TRBJ2-6; abundance: NA; d_gene: NA; CDR3nt: TGTGCCACCAGCAGCCACGGTGGGGCCAACGTCCTGACTTTC; CDR3aa: CATSSHGGANVLTF
v_gene: TRBV29-1; j_gene: TRBJ2-7; abundance: NA; d_gene: NA; CDR3nt: TGCAGCGTTGAAAACGACAGCTACTACGAGCAGTACTTC; CDR3aa: CSVENDSYYEQYF
v_gene: TRBV6-2/TRBV6-3; j_gene: TRBJ1-3; abundance: few; d_gene: NA; CDR3nt: TGTGCCAGCAGTTACACCGGATCAGGAAACACCATATATTTT; CDR3aa: CASSYTGSGNTIYF
v_gene: TRBV11-2; j_gene: TRBJ2-7; abundance: NA; d_gene: NA; CDR3nt: TGTGCCAGCAGCTTAGGGGACTACGAGCAGTACTTC; CDR3aa: CASSLGDYEQYF
v_gene: TRBV7-2; j_gene: TRBJ1-5; abundance: NA; d_gene: NA; CDR3nt: TGTGCCAGCAGCTTCGGGACCTGGGGCAATCAGCCCCAGCATTTT; CDR3aa: CASSFGTWGNQPQHF
v_gene: TRBV11-1; j_gene: TRBJ2-3; abundance: NA; d_gene: TRBD2; CDR3nt: TGTGCCAGCAGCTTAGCCGTATCCGGGGGGGCAGATACGCAGTATTTT; CDR3aa: CASSLAVSGGADTQYF
v_gene: TRBV5-4; j_gene: TRBJ2-2; abundance: NA; d_gene: TRBD1; CDR3nt: TGTGCCAGCAGAACTGACAGGGGAACCGGGGAGCTGTTTTTT; CDR3aa: CASRTDRGTGELFF
v_gene: TRBV6-5; j_gene: TRBJ1-2; abundance: once; d_gene: NA; CDR3nt: TGTGCCAGCAGGCCTCAGTTTCGGGGGACGGATGGCTACACCTTC; CDR3aa: CASRPQFRGTDGYTF
v_gene: TRBV9; j_gene: TRBJ2-1; abundance: NA; d_gene: TRBD1; CDR3nt: TGTGCCAGCAGCGTCTCGCAGGGGGCTTCAAATGAGCAGTTCTTC; CDR3aa: CASSVSQGASNEQFF
v_gene: TRBV7-7; j_gene: TRBJ2-7; abundance: NA; d_gene: NA; CDR3nt: TGTGCTAGCAGCAACTTCAGGGGTCTTGCTCGGGAGCAGTACTTC; CDR3aa: CASSNFRGLAREQYF
v_gene: TRBV4-3; j_gene: TRBJ2-7; abundance: NA; d_gene: NA; CDR3nt: TGCGCCAGCAGCCATCTACCGGACGGTATCTACGAGCAGTACTTC; CDR3aa: CASSHLPDGIYEQYF
v_gene: TRBV27; j_gene: TRBJ2-7; abundance: NA; d_gene: NA; CDR3nt: TGTGCCAGCAGTTCCACTACCTACGAGCAGTACTTC; CDR3aa: CASSSTTYEQYF
v_gene: TRBV19; j_gene: TRBJ1-6; abundance: NA; d_gene: TRBD1; CDR3nt: TGTGCCAGTAGTACGGGACAGGGGGGATCACCCCTCCACTTT; CDR3aa: CASSTGQGGSPLHF
v_gene: TRBV6-5; j_gene: TRBJ1-1; abundance: NA; d_gene: TRBD1; CDR3nt: TGTGCCAGCAGTTATGCAGGGGGAAGGGAGTCCCTCTTT; CDR3aa: CASSYAGGRESLF
v_gene: TRBV6-5; j_gene: TRBJ1-3; abundance: once; d_gene: NA; CDR3nt: TGTGCCAGCAGTTACGGATCCGCCGGTAGTTATTTT; CDR3aa: CASSYGSAGSYF
v_gene: TRBV6-1; j_gene: TRBJ1-3; abundance: NA; d_gene: NA; CDR3nt: TGTGCCAGCAGTGGACAGACACGGGTTCCGGGAAACACCATATATTTT; CDR3aa: CASSGQTRVPGNTIYF
v_gene: TRBV5-4; j_gene: TRBJ2-7; abundance: NA; d_gene: NA; CDR3nt: TGTGCCAGCAGCTTGCTGGGGGGTCCGGGAGAGCAGTACTTC; CDR3aa: CASSLLGGPGEQYF
v_gene: TRBV30; j_gene: TRBJ2-7; abundance: NA; d_gene: TRBD2; CDR3nt: TGTGCCTGGACGTGGACTAGCGGCTACGAGCAGTACTTC; CDR3aa: CAWTWTSGYEQYF
v_gene: TRBV5-7; j_gene: TRBJ2-7; abundance: NA; d_gene: NA; CDR3nt: TGTGCCAGCAGCTTGGATGCGGCCTACGAGCAGTACTTC; CDR3aa: CASSLDAAYEQYF
v_gene: TRBV6-5; j_gene: TRBJ2-1; abundance: NA; d_gene: NA; CDR3nt: TGTGCCAGCAGTCCGTCCGCCTACTACAATGAGCAGTTCTTC; CDR3aa: CASSPSAYYNEQFF
v_gene: TRBV7-2; j_gene: TRBJ2-1; abundance: NA; d_gene: NA; CDR3nt: TGTGCCAGCAGCTTAGACTCCTACAATGAGCAGTTCTTC; CDR3aa: CASSLDSYNEQFF
v_gene: TRBV4-3; j_gene: TRBJ1-3; abundance: NA; d_gene: TRBD1; CDR3nt: TGCGCCAGCAGCCAAGACCTTTACAGGGGTGGAAACACCATATATTTT; CDR3aa: CASSQDLYRGGNTIYF
v_gene: TRBV11-2; j_gene: TRBJ1-2; abundance: NA; d_gene: NA; CDR3nt: TGTGCCAGCAGCTTAGGGGGGGACACTAACTATGGCTACACCTTC; CDR3aa: CASSLGGDTNYGYTF
v_gene: TRBV18; j_gene: TRBJ1-4; abundance: NA; d_gene: NA; CDR3nt: TGTGCCAGCTCCGTTGCAAGGGACTCAGGTGGCGAAAAACTGTTTTTT; CDR3aa: CASSVARDSGGEKLFF
v_gene: TRBV28; j_gene: TRBJ2-3; abundance: NA; d_gene: TRBD1; CDR3nt: TGTGCCAGCAGGACCGGGACAGCAGATACGCAGTATTTT; CDR3aa: CASRTGTADTQYF
v_gene: TRBV9; j_gene: TRBJ1-1; abundance: NA; d_gene: TRBD1; CDR3nt: TGTGCCAGCAGCGTAGCGACAGGGGGAAACACTGAAGCTTTCTTT; CDR3aa: CASSVATGGNTEAFF
v_gene: TRBV27; j_gene: TRBJ2-3; abundance: NA; d_gene: NA; CDR3nt: TGTGCCAGCACTATGGACCCCACAGATACGCAGTATTTT; CDR3aa: CASTMDPTDTQYF
v_gene: TRBV9; j_gene: TRBJ2-1; abundance: NA; d_gene: TRBD2; CDR3nt: TGTGCCAGCAGCGTAGGGCAACCGGGACTAGCAGCTTACAATGAGCAGTTCTTC; CDR3aa: CASSVGQPGLAAYNEQFF
v_gene: TRBV25-1; j_gene: TRBJ2-7; abundance: NA; d_gene: NA; CDR3nt: TGTGCCAGCAGTGAATTTCGAGGGAGCCTCAACGAGCAGTACTTC; CDR3aa: CASSEFRGSLNEQYF
v_gene: TRBV19; j_gene: TRBJ2-7; abundance: NA; d_gene: NA; CDR3nt: TGTGCCAGTAGTCTCGCACCAGCTCACGAGCAGTACTTC; CDR3aa: CASSLAPAHEQYF